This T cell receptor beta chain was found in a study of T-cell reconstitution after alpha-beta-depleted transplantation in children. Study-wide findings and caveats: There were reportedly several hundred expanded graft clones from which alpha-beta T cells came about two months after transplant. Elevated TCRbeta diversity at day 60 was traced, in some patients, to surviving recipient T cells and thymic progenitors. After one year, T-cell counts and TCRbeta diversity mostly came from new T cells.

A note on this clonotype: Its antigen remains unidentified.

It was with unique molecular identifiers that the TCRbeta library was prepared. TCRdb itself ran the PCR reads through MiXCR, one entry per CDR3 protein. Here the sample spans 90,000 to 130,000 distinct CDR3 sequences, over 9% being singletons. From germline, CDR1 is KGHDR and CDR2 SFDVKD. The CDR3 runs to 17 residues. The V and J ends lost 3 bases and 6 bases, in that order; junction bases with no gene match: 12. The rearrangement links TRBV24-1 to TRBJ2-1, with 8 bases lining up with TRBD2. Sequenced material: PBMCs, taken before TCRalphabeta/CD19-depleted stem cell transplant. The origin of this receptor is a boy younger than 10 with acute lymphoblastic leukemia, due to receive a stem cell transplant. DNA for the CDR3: TGTGCCACCAGTGATCCACAACCGGGACTAGGAAGCAATGAGCAGTTCTTC. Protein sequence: CATSDPQPGLGSNEQFF.